A selection of T cell receptor beta chains follows, all from one sample in a study of shared clonotypes between healthy human individuals. Clones were read by immunoSEQ multiplex PCR, and TCRdb kept only the in-frame ones, dropping some. The data contain millions of clones, approximately 94% of them seen just once; the ten biggest clones take up roughly 1.7%. Material: naive CD8+ T cells from PBMCs. The receptors were gathered from a man aged 18 to 30 in good health. Some clones in this sample may be carry-over from other donors' samples. CDR3s include the opening cysteine and the closing phenylalanine or tryptophan. A D gene is named only where the DNA matches it firmly. Rows give clone size only sometimes, using once, few, many, or a class for an expanded clone.

DNA	CDR3	size	V	J	D
TGTGCCAGCAGCTCCATGTCCTCAGGGGGTCACACCATATATTTT	CASSSMSSGGHTIYF	.	TRBV7-9	TRBJ1-3	TRBD1
TGTGCCAGCAGTGGTGTGATCCCAAACATTCAGTACTTC	CASSGVIPNIQYF	.	TRBV9	TRBJ2-4	.
TGTGCCAGCAGCCTCAGCGGCGTATCCGAGCTGTTTTTT	CASSLSGVSELFF	.	TRBV7-9	TRBJ2-2	.
TGTGCCAGCAGTGAAAACAGGGACCGTTTCCTCTCTGGAAACACCATATATTTT	CASSENRDRFLSGNTIYF	.	TRBV6-1	TRBJ1-3	.
TGTGCCACGTCTTCCGCGAACAGGGAGGTCGGAAACACCATATATTTT	CATSSANREVGNTIYF	.	TRBV10-3	TRBJ1-3	.
TGTGCCAGCAGCTTAGCGACAGGGGGATTTAACACCGGGGAGCTGTTTTTT	CASSLATGGFNTGELFF	.	TRBV7-6	TRBJ2-2	TRBD1
TGTGCCAGCAGTTCTCTTTTGCTTTCTGGGGCCAACGTCCTGACTTTC	CASSSLLLSGANVLTF	once	TRBV6-5	TRBJ2-6	.
TGTGCCAGCTCACCCAAGGGTAGCGGGAGAGGGAATGAGCAGTTCTTC	CASSPKGSGRGNEQFF	.	TRBV18	TRBJ2-1	TRBD2
TGTGCCAGCAGCTCCCTAGCGGGAGGAGGGACAGATACGCAGTATTTT	CASSSLAGGGTDTQYF	once	TRBV7-6	TRBJ2-3	TRBD2
TGCAGCGTTGAAAATGTCCTAGCGACTGATCTCTACAATGAGCAGTTCTTC	CSVENVLATDLYNEQFF	.	TRBV29-1	TRBJ2-1	.
TGTGCCAGCAGCCTGGACAGGGTTAACTATGGCTACACCTTC	CASSLDRVNYGYTF	.	TRBV5-4	TRBJ1-2	TRBD1
TGTGCCAGCAGCTCGGGGAGCGGGAGTGGCGGGGAGCTGTTTTTT	CASSSGSGSGGELFF	.	TRBV7-8	TRBJ2-2	TRBD2
TGTGCCAGCAGCGAGCCCTCGACAGGGGCTGAAGCTTTCTTT	CASSEPSTGAEAFF	few	TRBV9	TRBJ1-1	TRBD1
TGTGCCAGCAAGCCCCAATGGGAAATAAAGGAGACCCAGTACTTC	CASKPQWEIKETQYF	.	TRBV27	TRBJ2-5	.
TGTGCCAGCAGCCTGGGACAGGGAGGCCGGGGCACTGAAGCTTTCTTT	CASSLGQGGRGTEAFF	.	TRBV9	TRBJ1-1	TRBD1
TGTGCTAGTGGAGGCGGTCTAGGGGATACGCAGTATTTT	CASGGGLGDTQYF	.	TRBV12-5	TRBJ2-3	.
TGTGCCAGCAGTTGGACGGGGAACACCGGGGAGCTGTTTTTT	CASSWTGNTGELFF	.	TRBV28	TRBJ2-2	.
TGTGCCAGCAGGATGGTAGGGGGCGCGATCTATGGCTACACCTTC	CASRMVGGAIYGYTF	.	TRBV5-8	TRBJ1-2	TRBD1
TGTGCCACCAGCAGAGGGGTTCCGGACAATCAGCCCCAGCATTTT	CATSRGVPDNQPQHF	.	TRBV15	TRBJ1-5	.
TGCGCCAGCAGCCAAGATCGCGGGACAGGTTATGGCTACACCTTC	CASSQDRGTGYGYTF	.	TRBV4-1	TRBJ1-2	TRBD1
TGTGCTAGTGGTTTGAGTTTCGAGACCCAGTACTTC	CASGLSFETQYF	once	TRBV12-5	TRBJ2-5	.
TGTGCCAGCAGTGATTGGGCCCTTACCGCCTACACCTTC	CASSDWALTAYTF	.	TRBV27	TRBJ1-2	.
TGCGCCAGCAGCTTGGAATCGTTGAGTGAAAAACTGTTTTTT	CASSLESLSEKLFF	few	TRBV5-1	TRBJ1-4	.
TGTGCCAGCAGCTTGGGAGGGAACAATCAGCCCCAGCATTTT	CASSLGGNNQPQHF	.	TRBV5-8	TRBJ1-5	.
TGTGCCAGCAGTTCCCTAGCGAACACCGGGGAGCTGTTTTTT	CASSSLANTGELFF	.	TRBV28	TRBJ2-2	.
TGTGCCAGCAGAGGGGGCTTCTCTGAAGCTTTCTTT	CASRGGFSEAFF	.	TRBV25-1	TRBJ1-1	TRBD1
TGTGCCTGGAGTGCGGGACAGGGAACCAATGAGCAGTTCTTC	CAWSAGQGTNEQFF	once	TRBV30	TRBJ2-1	TRBD1
TGTGCCAGCAGCAAAGAAGGAGGGGGCGATCATGAAAAACTGTTTTTT	CASSKEGGGDHEKLFF	.	TRBV21-1	TRBJ1-4	.
TGTGCCAGTAAAAGGGGCGGCACCGGGGAGCTGTTTTTT	CASKRGGTGELFF	.	TRBV19	TRBJ2-2	.
TGTGCCAGCAGTTTAGTAGGGACGGCAGGAGGCCCCTACAATGAGCAGTTCTTC	CASSLVGTAGGPYNEQFF	once	TRBV27	TRBJ2-1	.
TGCGCCAGCAGCCCGGAAGGTGGGACAGCAAGCCAGCCCCAGCATTTT	CASSPEGGTASQPQHF	.	TRBV5-1	TRBJ1-5	TRBD1
TGCGCCAGCAGCTCGCGACAGTATCCCGGGGAGCTGTTTTTT	CASSSRQYPGELFF	.	TRBV4-1	TRBJ2-2	.
TGTGCTAGTGGTTTGGGGACTAGCCTGGACTACAATGAGCAGTTCTTC	CASGLGTSLDYNEQFF	.	TRBV12-5	TRBJ2-1	TRBD2
TGTGCCAGCAGTTACTTTAGCAGCCTGCAGGGTGAGCAGTTCTTC	CASSYFSSLQGEQFF	.	TRBV6-5	TRBJ2-1	.
TGTGCCAGCAGCTTGGAAGCGAACACTGAAGCTTTCTTT	CASSLEANTEAFF	.	TRBV5-4	TRBJ1-1	.
TGTGCCAGCAGCCCGACTACAGGGTTCTCCTACAATGAGCAGTTCTTC	CASSPTTGFSYNEQFF	.	TRBV11-3	TRBJ2-1	.
TGTGCCAGCAGCGTAGTCGAGGGGGCTGGTTTTGAGACCCAGTACTTC	CASSVVEGAGFETQYF	.	TRBV9	TRBJ2-5	TRBD1
TGTGCCAGCAGTTCCGACACTTATAACTATGGCTACACCTTC	CASSSDTYNYGYTF	.	TRBV6-5	TRBJ1-2	.
TGTGCCAGCAGCTTCGGACTGCTGGGCTACAATGAGCAGTTCTTC	CASSFGLLGYNEQFF	.	TRBV7-3	TRBJ2-1	.
TGTGCCAGCAGCCTAGCGGGAGATAACTACAATGAGCAGTTCTTC	CASSLAGDNYNEQFF	.	TRBV6-5	TRBJ2-1	TRBD2
TGTGCCAGCAGCTTAAATGCGAACACTGAAGCTTTCTTT	CASSLNANTEAFF	.	TRBV7-3	TRBJ1-1	.
TGTGCCAGCAGCTCTAGTGGGGTCCTCGGGGGCTACACCTTC	CASSSSGVLGGYTF	.	TRBV7-2	TRBJ1-2	.
TGTGCCAGCAGCTTTGGGACAGGGTACACTGAAGCTTTCTTT	CASSFGTGYTEAFF	.	TRBV5-6	TRBJ1-1	TRBD1
TGTGCCAGCAGTGAATATGGGGGCGTGAACACTGAAGCTTTCTTT	CASSEYGGVNTEAFF	once	TRBV25-1	TRBJ1-1	.
TGTGCCAGCAGCTTAAGTGGGACCCAGTACTTC	CASSLSGTQYF	.	TRBV28	TRBJ2-5	.
TGTGCCAGCAGCTTGTTCCTAGCAAGCTCCTACGAGCAGTACTTC	CASSLFLASSYEQYF	.	TRBV5-8	TRBJ2-7	.
TGCAGCGTTTTAGGGGTGGGGGTTCGCTCCTACGAGCAGTACTTC	CSVLGVGVRSYEQYF	.	TRBV29-1	TRBJ2-7	.
TGTGCCAGCAGCTTAGGTGAAGATAGCAATCAGCCCCAGCATTTT	CASSLGEDSNQPQHF	few	TRBV7-9	TRBJ1-5	.